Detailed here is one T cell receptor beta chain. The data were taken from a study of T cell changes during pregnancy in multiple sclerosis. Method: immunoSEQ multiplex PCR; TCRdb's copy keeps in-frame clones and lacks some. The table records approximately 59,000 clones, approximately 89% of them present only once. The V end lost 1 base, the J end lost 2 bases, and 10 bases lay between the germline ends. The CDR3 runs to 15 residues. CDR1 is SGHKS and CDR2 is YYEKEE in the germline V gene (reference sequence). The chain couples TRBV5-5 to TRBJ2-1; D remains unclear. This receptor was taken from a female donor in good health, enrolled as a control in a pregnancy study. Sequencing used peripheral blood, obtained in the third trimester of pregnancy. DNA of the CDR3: TGTGCCAGCAGCTTGAATCGCGGAGCCTACAATGAGCAGTTCTTC. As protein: CASSLNRGAYNEQFF. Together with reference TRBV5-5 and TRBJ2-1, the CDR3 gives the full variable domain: DAGVTQSPTHLIKTRGQQVTLRCSPISGHKSVSWYQQVLGQGPQFIFQYYEKEERGRGNFPDRFSARQFPNYSSELNVNALLLGDSALYLCASSLNRGAYNEQFFGPGTRLTVL.